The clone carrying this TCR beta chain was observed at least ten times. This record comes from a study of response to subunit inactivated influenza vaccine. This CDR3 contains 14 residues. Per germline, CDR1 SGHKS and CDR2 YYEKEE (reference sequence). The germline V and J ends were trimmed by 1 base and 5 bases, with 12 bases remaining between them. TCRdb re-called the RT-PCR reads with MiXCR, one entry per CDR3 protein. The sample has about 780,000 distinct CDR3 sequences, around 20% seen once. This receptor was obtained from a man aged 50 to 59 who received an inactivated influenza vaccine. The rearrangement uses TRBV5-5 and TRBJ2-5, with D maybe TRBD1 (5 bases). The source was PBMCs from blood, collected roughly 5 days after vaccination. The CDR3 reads CASSLPRDSETQYF. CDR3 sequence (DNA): TGTGCCAGCAGCTTGCCCAGGGATAGTGAGACCCAGTACTTC.